The TCR beta chain described here comes from a study of blood T cell repertoires in COVID-19. This CDR3 comprises 14 residues. Deletions cut 9 bases from V and 6 bases from J, with 17 bases between. The V gene's germline CDR1 is KGHDR and CDR2 SFDVKD. The method was immunoSEQ multiplex PCR; TCRdb's version includes in-frame clones alone and lacks a portion of them. The sample shows 250,000 or so clones, more than 75% of them seen only once. The specimen was PBMCs or T cells enriched from blood (not recorded which). This clonotype originated in a woman aged 45-65 years who had been exposed to COVID-19. This sequence joins TRBV24-1 and TRBJ2-1; D is perhaps TRBD2 (6 bases). CDR3 loop: CATSSGVSLNEQFF. Here the CDR3 DNA reads TGTGCCACCTCCTCGGGGGTGTCCCTCAATGAGCAGTTCTTC.